The clone carrying this T cell receptor (beta chain) was picked up many times. Its antigen remains unidentified. Time point of the sample: patch test 3, about 24 weeks after DPC sensitization. Treatment here: therapeutic diphenylcyclopropenone sensitization with weekly scalp DPC. This entry is derived from a study of human T cells and chemical hapten exposure. Study at large: Patients had diphenylcyclopropenone applied to the scalp weekly throughout the approximately 24-week study.

General study results and limits: DPC sensitization left the count of TCRs above 1 in 1000 unchanged.

Library preparation tagged each individual cDNA molecule with a unique molecular identifier. From the RACE reads, TCRdb called clonotypes with MiXCR, one entry per CDR3 protein. The sample shows about 90,000 distinct CDR3 sequences, approximately 11% of them seen only once. The CDR3 length is 15 residues. With 5 bases clipped from V and 0 bases from J, the junction kept 6 bases outside the gene matches. CDR1 is SGHAT and CDR2 is FQNNGV in the germline V gene. The sequence was collected from a woman in her twenties or thirties with alopecia areata. Some clones in this sample may be carry-over from other donors' samples. The chain employs TRBV11-2 and TRBJ1-1; 7 nucleotides agree with TRBD1. Material: whole blood, obtained in connection with sensitization to the hapten diphenylcyclopropenone (DPC). The CDR3 loop reads CASSLGQTLNTEAFF. CDR3 in DNA: TGTGCCAGCAGCCTGGGACAGACCCTGAACACTGAAGCTTTCTTT.